Below are 27 T cell receptor beta chains sequenced from a single sample in a study of blood T cell repertoires in COVID-19. The repertoire was sequenced with immunoSEQ multiplex PCR; TCRdb's copy has only in-frame clones and lacks some. This repertoire shows approximately 75,000 clones, more than 70% found once; its top ten account for roughly 5.5%. Sequenced material: peripheral blood. All receptors come from an older man with acute or convalescent COVID-19.

This clone has just a few counts. The CDR3 loop is CASSLRGGGNTIYF. CDR3 in DNA: TGTGCCAGCAGCTTAAGGGGAGGTGGAAACACCATATATTTT. This chain links TRBV11-2 with TRBJ1-3; the D gene is possibly TRBD1 (5 bases). The germline V gene has CDR1 SGHAT and CDR2 FQNNGV. V was shortened by 2 bases and J by 3 bases, with 8 bases between the two germline ends. The CDR3 has 14 amino acids.

The CDR3 region is CASSGGGGTYNEQFF. CDR3 sequence (DNA): TGTGCCAGCAGTGGGGGCGGGGGCACCTACAATGAGCAGTTCTTC. The V call is TRBV2, the J call TRBJ2-1; weak D call: TRBD2 (7 bases). The germline gives CDR1 SNHLY, CDR2 FYNNEI. The CDR3 length is 15 residues. Trimming removed 4 bases from V and 2 bases from J, with 12 bases in between.

This sequence joins TRBV6-2 or TRBV6-3 and TRBJ1-1; 12 bases agree with TRBD1. Trimming at V came to 6 bases and at J to 2 bases, leaving 7 bases not matched to a gene. The CDR3 has 16 amino acids. The germline V gene encodes CDR1 MNHEY and CDR2 SVGEGT. The CDR3 region is CASSQGTGGLNTEAFF. In nucleotides, the CDR3 is TGTGCCAGCAGCCAGGGGACAGGGGGCCTTAACACTGAAGCTTTCTTT.

V is TRBV28 and J is TRBJ1-3; TRBD1 matches 8 bases. Germline values: CDR1 MDHEN, CDR2 SYDVKM. Losses at the gene ends were 7 bases for V and 4 bases for J; bases not matched to a gene: 12. This CDR3 is 16 amino acids long. CDR3 bases: TGTGCCAGCAAGTTCCGCCGGACAGGGAGAGGAAACACCATATATTTT. Protein: CASKFRRTGRGNTIYF.

V and J are TRBV2 and TRBJ2-2; tentatively, D is TRBD1 (5 bases). Germline V CDR1 and CDR2: SNHLY, FYNNEI. This CDR3 contains 16 residues. The ends were cut back, 1 base at V and 0 bases at J, with 9 bases in the middle. The CDR3 DNA sequence: TGTGCCAGCAGTGAAGGGGGCGGCGCGAACACCGGGGAGCTGTTTTTT. It yields the protein CASSEGGGANTGELFF.

This chain connects TRBV4-2 to TRBJ1-3; the D is unclear. Between the trimmed V and J ends, which lost 0 bases and 4 bases, there was a span of 13 bases. Germline assignment: CDR1 LGHNA and CDR2 YNFKEQ. The CDR3 has 16 amino acids. CDR3 amino acids: CASSQDAGGTGNTIYF. The CDR3 DNA reads TGTGCCAGCAGCCAAGATGCCGGAGGAACAGGAAACACCATATATTTT.

The chain links TRBV5-1 to TRBJ2-3; 13 bases are a match to TRBD2. The V and J ends lost 4 bases and 2 bases, in that order; junction bases with no gene match: 7. The CDR3 sequence is 17 residues long. The germline V gene encodes CDR1 SGHRS and CDR2 YFSETQ. Here the CDR3 reads CASSRGTSGENTDTQYF. The CDR3 nucleotides are TGCGCCAGCAGCCGAGGGACTAGCGGGGAGAACACAGATACGCAGTATTTT.

This clone was observed a single time. The J gene is TRBJ2-7, the V gene TRBV7-2; 12 bases match TRBD2. CDR3 length equals 16 residues. Germline trimming cut 5 bases from V and 4 bases from J; bases unmatched to any gene: 9. The germline V gene has CDR1 SGHTA and CDR2 FQGNSA. Here the CDR3 reads CASSGRTSGKYYEQYF. DNA for the CDR3: TGTGCCAGCAGCGGGCGGACTAGCGGGAAATATTACGAGCAGTACTTC.

The V and J genes are TRBV2 and TRBJ2-7; 8 nucleotides match TRBD1. Per germline, CDR1 SNHLY and CDR2 FYNNEI. The CDR3 sequence is 14 residues long. The trim removed 4 bases at V and 6 bases at J, leaving 8 bases unmatched. The CDR3 protein is CASSVLDRGGEQYF. CDR3 nucleotide sequence: TGTGCCAGCAGTGTTTTAGACAGGGGAGGCGAGCAGTACTTC.

This chain connects TRBV4-1 to TRBJ2-3; D is unresolved. CDR1 and CDR2 (germline): MGHRA, YSYEKL. This CDR3 spans 15 amino acids. Trimming pared 1 base from V and 8 bases from J, leaving 16 bases between. CDR3 in DNA: TGCGCCAGCAGCCAAGCCGTGGCGGTTATCCCTACGCAGTATTTT. Translation gives CASSQAVAVIPTQYF.

This clone has only a few counts. This sequence joins TRBV28 and TRBJ2-7; 8 bases are a match to TRBD2. CDR3 length: 22 amino acids. The trim removed 1 base at V and 0 bases at J, leaving 23 bases unmatched. CDR1 is MDHEN, CDR2 SYDVKM, per germline. The chain's CDR3 is CASSLSGPYWTLREDSSYEQYF. The CDR3 nucleotides are TGTGCCAGCAGTTTATCGGGGCCTTATTGGACCCTGCGGGAGGACAGCTCCTACGAGCAGTACTTC.

The rearrangement links TRBV10-2 to TRBJ2-5, with D tentatively TRBD1 (5 bases). V was pared by 6 bases and J by 2 bases, with 10 bases between. Germline V gene sequence: CDR1 WSHSY, CDR2 SAAADI. This CDR3 has 13 residues. CDR3 coding DNA: TGCGCCAGCAGGCGACAGACACAAGAGACCCAGTACTTC. This sequence encodes CASRRQTQETQYF.

The chain combines TRBV7-3 with TRBJ2-5; 7 nucleotides match TRBD1. Germline CDR1 is SGHTA and CDR2 is FQGTGA. The V gene end was trimmed by 3 bases and the J gene end by 4 bases; junction bases not matched to a gene: 11. There are 16 residues in the CDR3. Here the CDR3 DNA reads TGTGCCAGCAGCTTCTACACAGGGGAAGGGGGAGAGACCCAGTACTTC. Protein sequence: CASSFYTGEGGETQYF.

This chain connects TRBV5-4 to TRBJ2-2, with 9 nucleotides matching TRBD1. CDR1 and CDR2 (germline): SGHNT, YYREEE (reference sequence). The J segment lost 9 bases and the V segment lost 0 bases, leaving 6 bases of the junction unmatched. The CDR3 length is 15 residues. CDR3 loop: CASSLAQGAARELFF. CDR3 bases: TGTGCCAGCAGCTTGGCACAGGGGGCCGCGAGGGAGCTGTTTTTT.

V gene TRBV18 combines with J gene TRBJ2-4; D may be TRBD1 (5 bases). The ends were cut back, 1 base at V and 0 bases at J, with 10 bases in the middle. The germline V gene encodes CDR1 KGHSH and CDR2 LQKENI. The CDR3 contains 16 residues. For the CDR3, the DNA is TGTGCCAGCTCACCACAGGGGATCCTAGCCAAAAACATTCAGTACTTC. Translated: CASSPQGILAKNIQYF.

This chain links TRBV6-2 or TRBV6-3 with TRBJ2-7, with 13 nucleotides matching TRBD2. This CDR3 is built from 15 residues. Per germline, CDR1 MNHEY and CDR2 SVGEGT. After removal of 3 bases from V and 2 bases from J, the junction contained 1 base not matched to a gene. The CDR3 DNA reads TGTGCCAGCAGTTATGGACTAGCGGGGGCCTACGAGCAGTACTTC. Translating gives CASSYGLAGAYEQYF.

This rearrangement joins TRBV3-1 (or the pseudogene TRBV3-2) to TRBJ2-3; TRBD2 aligns across 7 bases. CDR3 length equals 13 residues. Germline trimming cut 4 bases from V and 8 bases from J; bases unmatched to any gene: 6. Looked up from germline, CDR1 is LGHDT and CDR2 is YNNKEL (reference sequence). CDR3 protein: CASSLGTGGTQYF. The DNA for the CDR3 is TGTGCCAGCAGCCTTGGGACGGGGGGTACGCAGTATTTT.

The chain uses TRBV5-6 and TRBJ2-5, with D perhaps matching TRBD1 (7 bases). This CDR3 is built from 14 residues. Trimming took 3 bases from V and 5 from J, leaving 14 bases between them. CDR1 is SGHDT, CDR2 YYEEEE, per germline. CDR3 residues: CASSSGAGGETQYF. The CDR3 DNA reads as TGTGCCAGCAGCTCCGGGGCAGGGGGGGAGACCCAGTACTTC.

The chain carries TRBV5-1 and TRBJ2-3; TRBD2 matches 16 bases. Germline V gives CDR1 SGHRS, CDR2 YFSETQ. Trimming at V came to 4 bases and at J to 5 bases, leaving 7 bases not matched to a gene. The CDR3 contains 17 residues. The CDR3 DNA reads as TGCGCCAGCAGCCGCGGGACTAGCGGGAGGGCCCTAGATACGCAGTATTTT. It is translated as CASSRGTSGRALDTQYF.

The V call is TRBV19, the J call TRBJ2-7; 7 bases match TRBD1. In germline, CDR1 is LNHDA, CDR2 SQIVND (reference sequence). The CDR3 is made up of 17 amino acids. Unmatched junction bases numbered 11, after V lost 3 bases and J lost 0 bases. The DNA of the CDR3 is TGTGCCAGTAGTATTCGGGGCGGACAGGCGAGCTCCTACGAGCAGTACTTC. Protein sequence: CASSIRGGQASSYEQYF.

The chain has TRBV28 and TRBJ2-7, with 8 bases lining up with TRBD1. V was pared by 3 bases and J by 6 bases, with 1 base of the junction left unmatched. The CDR3 sequence is 12 residues long. Germline V gene data show CDR1 as MDHEN and CDR2 as SYDVKM. CDR3 DNA: TGTGCCAGCAGTTTTACAGGGGGCGAGCAGTACTTC. Amino acid sequence: CASSFTGGEQYF.

The chain combines TRBV5-3 with TRBJ1-4, with unresolved D. TRBV5-3 counts as an open reading frame of uncertain function. CDR3 length: 15 amino acids. V was pared by 3 bases and J by 0 bases, with 9 bases between. The CDR3 reads CARSSRIATNEKLFF. DNA of the CDR3: TGTGCCAGAAGCTCGAGGATCGCAACTAATGAAAAACTGTTTTTT.

V and J are TRBV7-2 and TRBJ2-7, with a possible D match to TRBD1 (5 bases). Deletions cut 1 base from V and 4 bases from J, with 14 bases between. CDR1 is SGHTA and CDR2 is FQGNSA in the germline V gene. This CDR3 is 15 amino acids long. CDR3 DNA sequence: TGTGCCAGCAGCTTAGGGCAGGGTCGTAGGTACGAGCAGTACTTC. Its translation: CASSLGQGRRYEQYF.

The chain uses TRBV11-2 and TRBJ2-7; 10 bases line up with TRBD1. The CDR3 consists of 15 residues. Germline CDR1 and CDR2: SGHAT and FQNNGV. The V gene end was trimmed by 1 base and the J gene end by 4 bases; junction bases not matched to a gene: 4. For the CDR3, the DNA is TGTGCCAGCAGCTTAGGGGGGACAGGGGAATACGAGCAGTACTTC. Translated, it gives CASSLGGTGEYEQYF.

The chain is built from TRBV7-2 and TRBJ1-6; D gene ambiguous. The germline V gene has CDR1 SGHTA and CDR2 FQGNSA. The V end was cut by 4 bases, the J end by 9 bases, with 10 bases between. This CDR3 is 13 amino acids long. CDR3 in amino acids: CASSYVRSSPLHF. The CDR3 DNA follows: TGTGCCAGCAGCTATGTTCGCAGTTCACCCCTCCACTTT.

The chain combines TRBV7-9 with TRBJ1-4; weak D call: TRBD1 (6 bases). Trimming shortened V by 4 bases and J by 3 bases, and 15 bases separated the two germline ends. This CDR3 has 16 residues. CDR1 is SEHNR and CDR2 is FQNEAQ in the germline V gene (reference sequence). CDR3 DNA: TGTGCCAGCAGCTCCCGTGACAGGTTGTCTAATGAAAAACTGTTTTTT. It yields the protein CASSSRDRLSNEKLFF. The whole variable domain, filled in from reference TRBV7-9 and TRBJ1-4, reads DTGVSQNPRHKITKRGQNVTFRCDPISEHNRLYWYRQTLGQGPEFLTYFQNEAQLEKSRLLSDRFSAERPKGSFSTLEIQRTEQGDSAMYLCASSSRDRLSNEKLFFGSGTQLSVL.

This chain joins TRBV5-1 and TRBJ2-1; TRBD2 matches 16 bases. Per the germline V gene, CDR1 is SGHRS and CDR2 is YFSETQ. Trimming cost V 1 base and J 5 bases; bases outside gene matches: 6. The CDR3 loop spans 18 amino acids. CDR3 region: CASSLQGLAGGLDNEQFF. CDR3 in DNA: TGCGCCAGCAGCTTGCAGGGACTAGCGGGAGGGCTAGACAATGAGCAGTTCTTC.